The source of this TCR beta chain is a study of shared T cell receptors in the human thymus. The V and J ends lost 0 bases and 1 base, in that order; junction bases with no gene match: 5. The CDR3 length is 18 residues. Germline lookup yields CDR1 LGHNA and CDR2 YSLEER. The data were produced by immunoSEQ multiplex PCR, yet TCRdb's version contains in-frame clones alone and is incomplete. Among hundreds of thousands of clones, 88% were seen once, and the ten largest hold about 0.01%. The sample also formed part of further work on human thymus T cells. That investigation notes: The authors found apparently biased V and J gene usage in thymic and blood repertoires.

The V call is TRBV4-3, the J call TRBJ2-7, with 14 bases identical to TRBD2. This clonotype originated in a boy younger than two with a congenital heart defect. Specimen: thymocytes. CDR3 sequence: CASSQELGLAGESYEQYF. The DNA for the CDR3 is TGCGCCAGCAGCCAAGAATTGGGACTAGCGGGGGAGTCCTACGAGCAGTACTTC.